This TCR beta chain was captured in a study of shared clonotypes between healthy human individuals. Broader study findings: In a few donors, about 5% of naive CD4 clonotypes appeared in common.

The CDR3 consists of 13 residues. The table came from immunoSEQ multiplex PCR; TCRdb's copy has only in-frame clones and leaves some out. Counted here are fewer than 2.5 million clones, roughly 93% occurring once; the ten biggest clones make up approximately 0.35%. In regard to this clone: The antigen remains unidentified.

The sequenced sample consisted of naive CD4+ T cells from PBMCs. The subset here: CD45RA+ positively selected. The sequence derives from a man aged 18 to 30 in good health. Some clones in this sample may be carry-over from other donors' samples. The rearrangement joins TRBV21-1 to TRBJ1-1. TRBV21-1 is described as a pseudogene. CDR3 region: CASSNQGLSEAFF. CDR3 DNA: TGTGCCAGCAGCAATCAGGGACTCTCTGAAGCTTTCTTT.